These 3 T cell receptor beta chains came from one sample sequenced in a study of CD8+ T cells in alopecia areata. cDNA serving as the sequencing template came from extracted, reverse transcribed RNA. Repertoires were generated with immunoSEQ multiplex PCR, while TCRdb's copy carries only in-frame clones and drops some. The sample lists 170,000 or so clones, 50% to 70% occurring once. The sequencing used CD4+ T cells sorted from blood, collected at week 0. Receptors originate from a human donor with alopecia areata.

The V gene is TRBV6-6, the J gene TRBJ2-7; TRBD1 matches at 7 bases. CDR3 length equals 14 residues. With V trimmed by 6 bases and J by 1 base, 6 bases remained unmatched. The germline V gene encodes CDR1 MNHNY and CDR2 SVGAGI (reference sequence). DNA of the CDR3: TGTGCCAGCAGAGGGACAGTGTCATCCTACGAGCAGTACTTC. Encoded protein: CASRGTVSSYEQYF.

This chain joins TRBV29-1 and TRBJ1-1; 7 bases map to TRBD1. CDR1 is SQVTM and CDR2 is ANQGSEA in the germline V gene. V shed 3 bases and J 4 bases; nucleotides not matched to a gene: 8. This CDR3 contains 14 residues. DNA of the CDR3: TGCAGCGTTGACAGAGGACAGGCGAGCACTGAAGCTTTCTTT. Protein product: CSVDRGQASTEAFF.

The CDR3 loop is CSVGATGNYEQYF. DNA for the CDR3: TGCAGCGTTGGAGCCACAGGGAACTACGAGCAGTACTTC. The chain uses TRBV29-1 and TRBJ2-7; the D gene is possibly TRBD1 (6 bases). Germline V gene lookup returns CDR1 SQVTM and CDR2 ANQGSEA. Deletions cut 4 bases from V and 3 bases from J, with 13 bases between. The CDR3 contains 13 residues.